This T cell receptor beta chain originates from a study of beta chain features in type 1 diabetes. Study-wide results and limits: The study found that naive, central memory and Treg TCRB repertoires appeared more similar in patients than in healthy donors.

A sort by CD45RO/CCR7/CD25/CD127/CD95/CD27 yielded CD4+ naive, central memory, regulatory and stem cell-like memory cells. Expressed TCRB transcripts got sequenced, as all isolated RNA was reverse transcribed. Sequencing was performed with immunoSEQ multiplex PCR; in TCRdb, only in-frame clones are kept and a portion is missing. Here the sample spans over 500,000 clones, about 16% being singletons. Germline assignment: CDR1 SGHTA and CDR2 FQGNSA. V was cut by 2 bases and J by 6 bases, with 11 bases left in between. The CDR3 contains 13 residues. This clone was counted between two and nine times. Its antigen is as yet unknown.

J is TRBJ2-7 and V is TRBV7-2, with a weak D call TRBD2 (5 bases). The specimen sequenced was naive CD4+ T cells from blood. This TCR came from a man younger than 35 in good health. The CDR3 is CASSLLQAGEQYF. The CDR3 DNA is TGTGCCAGCAGCTTACTTCAGGCGGGCGAGCAGTACTTC.